This is a list of T cell receptor beta chains from one sample in a study of OX40 agonist ivuxolimab in advanced cancers. Only in-frame clones appear in the TCRdb table, and some are missing; sequencing was by immunoSEQ multiplex PCR. The sample has approximately 28,000 clones; 80% to 90% are singletons. The sample in question was CD4+ or CD8+ T cells sorted from blood, obtained in a trial of the OX40 agonist ivuxolimab. The receptor set was obtained from an adult with an advanced solid tumor such as melanoma, head and neck, liver or kidney cancer. CDR3s include the opening cysteine and the closing phenylalanine or tryptophan.

>TRBV28|TRBJ1-3
CASSSRRPLQGGRDTIYF
>TRBV14|TRBJ1-2
CASSQDRSGGYTF
>TRBV11-2|TRBJ1-1
CASSLAGEVAEAFF
>TRBV28|TRBJ2-7
CASRIGAFDRPYEQYF
>TRBV11-3|TRBJ2-7
CASSPLGRGSYEQYF
>TRBV11-3|TRBJ2-3
CASSFGLGTDTQYF
>TRBV11-2|TRBJ1-2
CASSLIGQGNYGYTF
>TRBV5-4|TRBJ2-5
CASSLQHVQETQYF
>TRBV5-1|TRBJ2-3
CASSLLQGASDTQYF
>TRBV7-2|TRBJ2-5
CASSLDRGDETQKYF
>TRBV4-2|TRBJ2-1
CASSQGATDYNEQFF
>TRBV5-1|TRBJ2-3
CASSLGGSTDTQYF
>TRBV7-6|TRBJ2-1
CASSRPGLAGDNEQFF
>TRBV10-1|TRBJ1-3
CASTLTDSYTFSGNTIYF
>TRBV6-5|TRBJ1-2
CASSYSSQDGYTF
>TRBV11-2|TRBJ2-5
CASSLGSYPQETQYF
>TRBV4-1|TRBJ1-1
CASSSREVTEAFF
>TRBV7-9|TRBJ2-2
CASSLKERNTGELFF
>TRBV27|TRBJ2-3
CASSLSPWASGRVTDTQYF
>TRBV6-5|TRBJ2-7
CASSYSAAGSSYEQYF
>TRBV28|TRBJ1-5
CASSLTFRGGQPQHF
>TRBV19|TRBJ2-5
CASSQQIQETQYF
>TRBV19|TRBJ2-7
CASSIPRSGSGDEQYF
>TRBV5-1|TRBJ2-7
CASSLGWTSGSSYEQYF
>TRBV19|TRBJ2-7
CASSPSAGGPNEQYF
>TRBV11-2|TRBJ2-7
CASSLMTSGNYEQYF
>TRBV5-1|TRBJ2-3
CASSLILGDTQYF
>TRBV4-1|TRBJ2-3
CASSQDFPVGVSGTDTQYF
>TRBV9|TRBJ1-2
CASSVEGVINYGYTF
>TRBV5-1|TRBJ2-5
CASSSGGRVQETQYF
>TRBV15|TRBJ1-5
CATSRERTGVQPQHF
>TRBV28|TRBJ2-1
CASSFAGEQFF
>TRBV28|TRBJ1-1
CASLSRVRDRLDLGTEAFF
>TRBV5-1|NA
CASSLAVGSTYEQYF
>TRBV7-7|TRBJ2-1
CASSLAGGNNEQFF
>TRBV6-5|TRBJ1-2
CASSLVFTGAGYGYTF
>TRBV11-3|TRBJ2-1
CASSPGGGRGTYNEQFF
>TRBV6-1|TRBJ1-1
CASTNLITTEAFF
>TRBV5-6|TRBJ2-3
CASSLFAGVSTDTQYF
>TRBV6-5|TRBJ1-1
CASSYARYTEAFF
>TRBV5-1|TRBJ2-7
CASSLVGQMSYEQYF
>TRBV6-6|TRBJ1-1
CASSWAGGGTEAFF
>TRBV11-2|TRBJ2-1
CASSLAGGSAAYNEQFF
>TRBV2|TRBJ2-1
CASTLTSTWNEQFF
>TRBV7-7|TRBJ2-3
CASSLGLGPTDTQYF
>TRBV4-1|TRBJ2-1
CASSQEWSNIDEQFF